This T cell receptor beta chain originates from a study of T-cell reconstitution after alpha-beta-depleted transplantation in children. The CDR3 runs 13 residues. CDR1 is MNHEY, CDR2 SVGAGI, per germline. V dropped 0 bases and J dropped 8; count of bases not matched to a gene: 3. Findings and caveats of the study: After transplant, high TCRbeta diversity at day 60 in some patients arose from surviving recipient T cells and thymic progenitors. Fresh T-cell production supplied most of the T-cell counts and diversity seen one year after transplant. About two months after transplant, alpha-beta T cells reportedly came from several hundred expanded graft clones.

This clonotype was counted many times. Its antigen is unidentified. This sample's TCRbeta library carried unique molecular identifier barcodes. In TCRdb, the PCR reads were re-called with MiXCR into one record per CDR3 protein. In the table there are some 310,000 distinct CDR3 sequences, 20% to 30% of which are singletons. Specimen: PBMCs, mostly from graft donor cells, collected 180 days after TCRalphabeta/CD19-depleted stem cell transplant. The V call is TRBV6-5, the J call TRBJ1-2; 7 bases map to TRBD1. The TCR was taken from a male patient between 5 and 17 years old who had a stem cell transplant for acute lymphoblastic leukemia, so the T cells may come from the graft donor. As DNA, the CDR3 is TGTGCCAGCAGTTACTCGGGAGGGGGCGGCTACACCTTC. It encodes CASSYSGGGGYTF.